Below, 26 T cell receptor beta chains from the same sample are listed, as sequenced in a study of blood T cell repertoires in COVID-19. Libraries were prepared by immunoSEQ multiplex PCR; TCRdb keeps only in-frame clonotypes and omits some of them. The sample has about 53,000 clones; roughly 90% are singletons. The sequencing input was peripheral blood. The receptor set was obtained from a man at least 80 years old with acute or convalescent COVID-19.

The rearrangement joins TRBV30 to TRBJ1-5; the D gene is possibly TRBD1 (5 bases). CDR1 is GTSNPN, CDR2 SVGIG, per germline (reference sequence). The CDR3 extends over 13 amino acids. Trimming removed 1 base at V and 3 bases at J, with 7 bases between. This CDR3 is CAWSGQNNQPQHF. Here the CDR3 DNA reads TGTGCCTGGAGTGGACAGAACAATCAGCCCCAGCATTTT.

The chain couples TRBV14 to TRBJ2-6; 8 nucleotides align to TRBD1. The J segment lost 2 bases and the V segment lost 6 bases, leaving 6 bases of the junction unmatched. Per the germline V gene, CDR1 is SGHDN and CDR2 is FVKESK. This CDR3 contains 16 residues. This CDR3 reads CASSRTGIPGANVLTF. CDR3 nucleotides: TGTGCCAGCAGTCGGACAGGGATCCCTGGGGCCAACGTCCTGACTTTC.

The chain uses TRBV7-8 and TRBJ1-5, with a tentative D call TRBD1 (5 bases). The CDR3 consists of 16 residues. Germline-derived CDR1 and CDR2 are SGHVS and FQNEAQ. V dropped 5 bases and J dropped 4 bases, with 18 bases sitting between them. The CDR3 sequence is CASSAPGGAANQPQHF. The DNA of the CDR3 is TGTGCCAGCAGCGCCCCCGGCGGGGCAGCAAATCAGCCCCAGCATTTT.

The CDR3 DNA reads TGTGCCAGCTCACCACCACCGAGTATGACGCAGTATTTT. Translated: CASSPPPSMTQYF. The gene calls are TRBV18 and TRBJ2-3; D remains ambiguous. The germline V gene has CDR1 KGHSH and CDR2 LQKENI. This CDR3 spans 13 amino acids. V was shortened by 0 bases and J by 9 bases, with 10 bases between the two germline ends.

The gene calls are TRBV9 and TRBJ2-1; tentatively, D is TRBD1 (7 bases). Trimming pared 1 base from V and 8 bases from J, leaving 25 bases between. Germline loops: CDR1 SGDLS, CDR2 YYNGEE. The CDR3 is made up of 18 amino acids. The CDR3 reads CASSVSPVRQGGVDEQFF. Here the CDR3 DNA reads TGTGCCAGCAGCGTAAGCCCCGTCCGGCAGGGGGGAGTAGATGAGCAGTTCTTC.

The V call is TRBV7-6, the J call TRBJ1-5; 10 nucleotides agree with TRBD1. CDR3 length: 12 residues. Per the germline V gene, CDR1 is SGHVS and CDR2 is FNYEAQ. Trimming cost V 8 bases and J 7 bases; bases outside gene matches: 2. CDR3 nucleotide sequence: TGTGCCAGCGGGACAGGGGACCAGCCCCAGCATTTT. Its translation is CASGTGDQPQHF.

V is TRBV4-3 and J is TRBJ2-7; weak D call: TRBD1 (6 bases). Trimming left V 8 bases short and J 2 bases short, with 19 bases between. Germline CDR1 reads LGHNA; CDR2 reads YSLEER. This CDR3 has 15 residues. The CDR3 loop is CASGDPGQGPYEQYF. DNA of the CDR3: TGCGCCAGCGGAGATCCGGGACAAGGCCCCTACGAGCAGTACTTC.

This chain links TRBV9 with TRBJ1-3; TRBD1 matches at 9 bases. CDR1 SGDLS and CDR2 YYNGEE come from the germline V gene. J was trimmed by 4 bases and V by 3 bases; bases with no gene match: 8. The CDR3 spans 16 residues. The CDR3 DNA reads TGTGCCAGCAGCGCCGGACAGGGGTCGGGAGGAAACACCATATATTTT. Translated, it gives CASSAGQGSGGNTIYF.

The chain's CDR3 is CASSSQTEAFF. CDR3 DNA sequence: TGCGCCAGCAGTTCCCAGACTGAAGCTTTCTTT. The chain recombines TRBV5-1 with TRBJ1-1; D is uncertain. The CDR3 has 11 residues. Trimming pared 5 bases from V and 5 bases from J, leaving 7 bases between. Germline CDR1 and CDR2: SGHRS and YFSETQ.

This chain joins TRBV29-1 and TRBJ2-7; 10 bases are a match to TRBD1. Per germline, CDR1 SQVTM and CDR2 ANQGSEA. This CDR3 spans 13 amino acids. Trimming cost V 6 bases and J 2 bases; bases outside gene matches: 4. CDR3 sequence: CSVAGTGAYEQYF. CDR3 in DNA: TGCAGCGTAGCCGGGACAGGGGCCTACGAGCAGTACTTC.

CDR3 bases: TGTGCCAGCAGGGATACAGGGAAGGGGAACACCGGGGAGCTGTTTTTT. Translated: CASRDTGKGNTGELFF. The chain links TRBV6-4 to TRBJ2-2, with TRBD1 as a possible D gene (6 bases). V lost 6 bases, J lost 1 base, and 15 bases lay in between. The CDR3 is made up of 16 amino acids. Germline V gene sequence: CDR1 MRHNA, CDR2 SNTAGT.

The rearrangement joins TRBV5-4 to TRBJ2-1; 16 bases match TRBD2. Germline loops: CDR1 SGHNT, CDR2 YYREEE (reference sequence). The J segment lost 7 bases and the V segment lost 4 bases, leaving 5 bases of the junction unmatched. The CDR3 contains 16 residues. CDR3 nucleotide sequence: TGTGCCAGCAGCCTGGGACTAGCGGGGGGGCAGAATGAGCAGTTCTTC. This translates into CASSLGLAGGQNEQFF.

The gene calls are TRBV5-8 and TRBJ1-1; 9 positions match TRBD1. Germline assignment: CDR1 SGHTS and CDR2 YDEGEE. The J segment lost 2 bases and the V segment lost 0 bases, leaving 8 bases of the junction unmatched. The CDR3 loop spans 17 amino acids. The CDR3 here is CASSLGPWDRVNTEAFF. The CDR3 DNA reads as TGTGCCAGCAGCTTGGGCCCGTGGGACAGGGTTAACACTGAAGCTTTCTTT.

V usage is TRBV9 and J usage is TRBJ2-5; a weak D match, TRBD2 (5 bases). Trimming pared 4 bases from V and 4 bases from J, leaving 14 bases between. The germline V gene encodes CDR1 SGDLS and CDR2 YYNGEE. CDR3 length: 14 amino acids. The CDR3 coding sequence is TGTGCCAGCAGCTCCTCGGGGTACGGAGAGACCCAGTACTTC. Its protein is CASSSSGYGETQYF.

This chain connects TRBV6-5 to TRBJ1-5, with D maybe TRBD1 (5 bases). This CDR3 contains 15 residues. Germline values: CDR1 MNHEY, CDR2 SVGAGI. V shed 5 bases and J shed 1 base, with 12 bases lying between them. The CDR3 DNA reads as TGTGCCAGCAGTCGGGGGGGAGTCAGCAATCAGCCCCAGCATTTT. It is translated as CASSRGGVSNQPQHF.

The chain couples TRBV19 to TRBJ1-4; the D gene is possibly TRBD1 (5 bases). The germline CDR1 and CDR2 sequences are LNHDA and SQIVND (reference sequence). This CDR3 has 14 residues. Trimming pared 8 bases from V and 4 bases from J, leaving 14 bases between. The DNA of the CDR3 is TGTGCCAGTCACCTTGGGGCCAGTAATGAAAAACTGTTTTTT. This sequence encodes CASHLGASNEKLFF.

The rearrangement uses TRBV18 and TRBJ1-5; TRBD1 agrees at 10 bases. The trim removed 3 bases at V and 4 bases at J, leaving 6 bases unmatched. From germline, CDR1 is KGHSH and CDR2 LQKENI. This CDR3 has 16 amino acids. The CDR3 spells CASSPPGTGENQPQHF. The CDR3 DNA sequence: TGTGCCAGCTCACCGCCCGGGACAGGGGAGAATCAGCCCCAGCATTTT.

The chain has TRBV6-1 and TRBJ2-3; D gene uncertain. The CDR3 has 13 amino acids. Germline CDR1 is MNHNS and CDR2 is SASEGT. V was cut by 0 bases and J by 8 bases, with 9 bases left in between. The CDR3 sequence: CASSEAGVGTQYF. The CDR3 nucleotides are TGTGCCAGCAGTGAAGCTGGAGTCGGTACGCAGTATTTT.

The CDR3: CASSLYRTDTQYF. Here the CDR3 DNA reads TGTGCCAGCAGCTTATACAGGACAGATACGCAGTATTTT. This chain connects TRBV7-2 to TRBJ2-3; D might be TRBD1 (5 bases). Trimming took off 2 bases at V and 3 bases at J, with 6 bases between the two ends. CDR1 SGHTA and CDR2 FQGNSA come from the germline V gene. CDR3 length: 13 amino acids.

The chain links TRBV7-8 to TRBJ2-5; D perhaps matches TRBD2 (6 bases). The V gene's germline CDR1 is SGHVS and CDR2 FQNEAQ. The V end was cut by 4 bases, the J end by 5 bases, with 17 bases between. The CDR3 has 15 amino acids. In DNA, the CDR3 is TGTGCCAGCAGCTATGGCCTCCCTAGCGTCGAGACCCAGTACTTC. It codes for CASSYGLPSVETQYF.

The chain uses TRBV11-2 and TRBJ1-2; TRBD1 is a possible D gene (6 bases). This CDR3 spans 15 amino acids. Per the germline V gene, CDR1 is SGHAT and CDR2 is FQNNGV. V was cut by 5 bases and J by 3 bases, with 16 bases left in between. The CDR3 coding sequence is TGTGCCAGCAGCCCACTCGACAGGTCTCACTATGGCTACACCTTC. Its protein is CASSPLDRSHYGYTF.

V usage is TRBV2 and J usage is TRBJ2-3; the match to TRBD2 covers 13 bases. After removal of 6 bases from V and 1 base from J, the junction contained 1 base not matched to a gene. Germline V gives CDR1 SNHLY, CDR2 FYNNEI. This CDR3 is built from 15 residues. The CDR3 sequence: CASRGTSGGTDTQYF. CDR3 nucleotide sequence: TGTGCCAGCAGGGGGACTAGCGGGGGCACAGATACGCAGTATTTT.

This clone was observed a handful of times. The V call is TRBV23-1, the J call TRBJ1-2; D perhaps matches TRBD1 (6 bases). TRBV23-1 is recorded as an ORF, its role being uncertain. V was pared by 3 bases and J by 3 bases, with 14 bases between. This CDR3 contains 15 residues. The CDR3 loop reads CASSHPRGRYYGYTF. The CDR3 nucleotides are TGCGCCAGCAGTCACCCCAGGGGACGGTACTATGGCTACACCTTC.

The chain recombines TRBV12-3 or TRBV12-4 with TRBJ1-1; D possibly corresponds to TRBD1 (5 bases). Trimming shortened V by 6 bases and J by 5 bases, and 13 bases separated the two germline ends. This CDR3 has 13 residues. In DNA form, the CDR3 reads TGTGCCAGCAGGGCTACGCAGGGAACTGAAGCTTTCTTT. The encoded protein is CASRATQGTEAFF.

In its sample, this clone was seen once. An end of the junction does not agree with germline; a read error may underlie this. The V gene is TRBV11-1, the J gene TRBJ2-7; TRBD1 might be the D (5 bases). The germline V gene encodes CDR1 SGHAT and CDR2 FQDESV (reference sequence). The CDR3 consists of 12 residues. The CDR3 region is CASSLGSNRRSF. The CDR3 DNA reads TGTGCCAGCAGCTTAGGGTCGAACAGGCGATCCTTC.

The chain combines TRBV6-4 with TRBJ2-4, with D unclear. Looked up from germline, CDR1 is MRHNA and CDR2 is SNTAGT. The CDR3 is 14 amino acids. V was shortened by 7 bases and J by 0 bases, with 10 bases between the two germline ends. CDR3 nucleotides: TGTGCCAGCATCCGACTCCTAGCCAAAAACATTCAGTACTTC. It encodes CASIRLLAKNIQYF.